This T cell receptor (beta chain) comes out of a study of blood T cell repertoires in COVID-19. In the source study's methods: It was from reference gene primer amplification that nucleated cell counts were estimated. Assay used: immunoSEQ multiplex PCR; TCRdb lists only in-frame clones, some missing. V and J calls and clone size follow that table, whereas D and trimming were derived from the DNA. The data contain over 250,000 clones, around 90% of them seen just once; the ten biggest clones take up approximately 1%. The CDR3 contains 15 residues. Germline assignment: CDR1 SGHTA and CDR2 FQGNSA. V dropped 5 bases and J dropped 4 bases, with 17 bases sitting between them.

The source material was PBMCs or T cells enriched from blood (not recorded which). The TCR comes from a woman under 40 who had recovered from COVID-19. This sequence joins TRBV7-2 and TRBJ2-5, with D perhaps TRBD1 (6 bases). CDR3 nucleotide sequence: TGTGCCAGCAGCCCCTCGGCCCACAGGGCAGAGACCCAGTACTTC. Its translation: CASSPSAHRAETQYF. The full variable domain, completed using reference TRBV7-2 and TRBJ2-5, is GAGVSQSPSNKVTEKGKDVELRCDPISGHTALYWYRQSLGQGLEFLIYFQGNSAPDKSGLPSDRFSAERTGGSVSTLTIQRTQQEDSAVYLCASSPSAHRAETQYFGPGTRLLVL.